This is a list of T cell receptor beta chains from one sample in a study of regulatory T cells in long-lasting Graves disease. TCRdb independently ran MiXCR on the multiplex PCR reads; one entry per CDR3 protein. The sample holds about 470,000 distinct CDR3 sequences, less than 25% seen once. Sequenced here: peripheral blood mononuclear cells (PBMCs), sampled when the disease was refractory, from a patient treated with antithyroid drugs. The receptors shown here come from a female donor with Graves disease. Each CDR3 is given with its conserved first and last residue. The D gene is left open where the match is weak. The size of a clone is reported for some rows only, either as once, few or many, or as a class for expanded clones.

cdr3_nt: TGTGCCAGCAGCTCCGGGGCTACCTACGAGCAGTACTTC; cdr3_aa: CASSSGATYEQYF; j_call: TRBJ2-7; v_call: TRBV5-5; clone_size: few; d_call: -
cdr3_nt: TGTGCCAGCAGTTATAGGTCAGCTTGGGAGAAAAACATTCAGTACTTC; cdr3_aa: CASSYRSAWEKNIQYF; j_call: TRBJ2-4; v_call: TRBV6-2/TRBV6-3; clone_size: many; d_call: -
cdr3_nt: TGTGCCAGCAGCGTACCGCGCGATAGTGGCGGGGAGGGGTACTACGAGCAGTACTTC; cdr3_aa: CASSVPRDSGGEGYYEQYF; j_call: TRBJ2-7; v_call: TRBV9; clone_size: few; d_call: TRBD2
cdr3_nt: TGTGCCATCAGCTCGGACAGGGCCAAAGCTAACTATGGCTACACCTTC; cdr3_aa: CAISSDRAKANYGYTF; j_call: TRBJ1-2; v_call: TRBV10-3; clone_size: few; d_call: TRBD1
cdr3_nt: TGCGCCAGCAGCTTGGCTAGTAATTCACCCCTCCACTTT; cdr3_aa: CASSLASNSPLHF; j_call: TRBJ1-6; v_call: TRBV5-1; clone_size: -; d_call: -
cdr3_nt: TGTGCCAGTAGTCCATTCCTAACCTACGAGCAGTACTTC; cdr3_aa: CASSPFLTYEQYF; j_call: TRBJ2-7; v_call: TRBV19; clone_size: -; d_call: -
cdr3_nt: TGTGCCAGCAGTTTAGGTGCGGCGGGAGCAATGGAGACCCAGTACTTC; cdr3_aa: CASSLGAAGAMETQYF; j_call: TRBJ2-5; v_call: TRBV12-3/TRBV12-4; clone_size: many; d_call: TRBD2
cdr3_nt: TGCGCCAGCAGCCAAGGAGTTTTGGCTAGCGGGAAATACGAGCAGTACTTC; cdr3_aa: CASSQGVLASGKYEQYF; j_call: TRBJ2-7; v_call: TRBV4-1; clone_size: -; d_call: TRBD2
cdr3_nt: TGTGCCAGCAGTGAACAGGGGAGGGAGCAGTACTTC; cdr3_aa: CASSEQGREQYF; j_call: TRBJ2-7; v_call: TRBV12-3/TRBV12-4; clone_size: -; d_call: -
cdr3_nt: TGTGCCAGCAGTTTATCCCCAGGGAGGGGGACGGTCCAAGAGACCCAGTACTTC; cdr3_aa: CASSLSPGRGTVQETQYF; j_call: TRBJ2-5; v_call: TRBV28; clone_size: many; d_call: -
cdr3_nt: TGTGCCAGTAGGGGGGTCTACGAGCAGTACTTC; cdr3_aa: CASRGVYEQYF; j_call: TRBJ2-7; v_call: TRBV28; clone_size: many; d_call: -
cdr3_nt: TGTGCCAGCAGCCAACCGGGACAGTTGTATGGCTACACCTTC; cdr3_aa: CASSQPGQLYGYTF; j_call: TRBJ1-2; v_call: TRBV3-1; clone_size: many; d_call: TRBD1
cdr3_nt: TGTGCCAGCAGTCAGCGCACTAGTCTCGGGGAGCTGTTTTTT; cdr3_aa: CASSQRTSLGELFF; j_call: TRBJ2-2; v_call: TRBV3-1; clone_size: -; d_call: -
cdr3_nt: TGTGCCAGCAGCTTATCGTGGGAAGAAAAACTGTTTTTT; cdr3_aa: CASSLSWEEKLFF; j_call: TRBJ1-4; v_call: TRBV7-9; clone_size: -; d_call: -
cdr3_nt: TGTGCCAGTAGTACCACCGGGACACTCACGAACACTGAAGCTTTCTTT; cdr3_aa: CASSTTGTLTNTEAFF; j_call: TRBJ1-1; v_call: TRBV19; clone_size: many; d_call: -
cdr3_nt: TGTGCCAGCAGCGTAGAAGGGGGACCCTTCTCCGGGGAGCTGTTTTTT; cdr3_aa: CASSVEGGPFSGELFF; j_call: TRBJ2-2; v_call: TRBV9; clone_size: few; d_call: -
cdr3_nt: TGTGCCAGCAGGGCTACGACAGGGAGACAATACGAGCAGTACTTC; cdr3_aa: CASRATTGRQYEQYF; j_call: TRBJ2-7; v_call: TRBV28; clone_size: few; d_call: TRBD1
cdr3_nt: TGCGCCAGCAGCTCCTTCGGGGGTTCTACCCCCTCTGGGGCCAACGTCCTGACTTTC; cdr3_aa: CASSSFGGSTPSGANVLTF; j_call: TRBJ2-6; v_call: TRBV5-1; clone_size: -; d_call: -
cdr3_nt: TGTGCCAGCAGCCAAGGACTAGCGGGTAAAAACATTCAGTACTTC; cdr3_aa: CASSQGLAGKNIQYF; j_call: TRBJ2-4; v_call: TRBV14; clone_size: few; d_call: TRBD2
cdr3_nt: TGTGCCTGGAGTCGGGGTTTCGGGACTGAAGCTTTCTTT; cdr3_aa: CAWSRGFGTEAFF; j_call: TRBJ1-1; v_call: TRBV30; clone_size: few; d_call: -
cdr3_nt: TGTGCCAGCAGTTCCCTCCCGGGGGGGCCCGAAGAGACCCAGTACTTC; cdr3_aa: CASSSLPGGPEETQYF; j_call: TRBJ2-5; v_call: TRBV28; clone_size: many; d_call: TRBD2
cdr3_nt: TGTGCCAGCAGCGTTGGGACTAGCGGGAGTTTGGGGTCGAAGAAGACCCAGTACTTC; cdr3_aa: CASSVGTSGSLGSKKTQYF; j_call: TRBJ2-5; v_call: TRBV9; clone_size: once; d_call: TRBD2